This T cell receptor beta chain came from a study of T cell repertoires in cytomegalovirus infection. Remarks on this clonotype: What it recognizes is unknown.

One entry per CDR3 protein results from TCRdb running MiXCR on the reads. The table records 900,000 to 950,000 distinct CDR3 sequences, roughly 31% of them present only once. This TCR was sampled from a human donor in good health (CMV status not recorded). Some clones in this sample may be carry-over from other donors' samples. The sample in question was cultured CD8+ T cells from PBMCs, obtained from culture after CMV antigen stimulation.

The CDR3 here is CASRLPGTSTDTQYF. CDR3 DNA: TGTGCCAGCAGGCTCCCGGGGACTAGCACAGATACGCAGTATTTT. This chain uses TRBV7-9 with TRBJ2-3; tentatively, D is TRBD2 (6 bases). The CDR3 totals 15 residues. V lost 6 bases to trimming and J lost 0 bases, with 13 bases between them. Germline CDR1 SEHNR, CDR2 FQNEAQ (reference sequence).